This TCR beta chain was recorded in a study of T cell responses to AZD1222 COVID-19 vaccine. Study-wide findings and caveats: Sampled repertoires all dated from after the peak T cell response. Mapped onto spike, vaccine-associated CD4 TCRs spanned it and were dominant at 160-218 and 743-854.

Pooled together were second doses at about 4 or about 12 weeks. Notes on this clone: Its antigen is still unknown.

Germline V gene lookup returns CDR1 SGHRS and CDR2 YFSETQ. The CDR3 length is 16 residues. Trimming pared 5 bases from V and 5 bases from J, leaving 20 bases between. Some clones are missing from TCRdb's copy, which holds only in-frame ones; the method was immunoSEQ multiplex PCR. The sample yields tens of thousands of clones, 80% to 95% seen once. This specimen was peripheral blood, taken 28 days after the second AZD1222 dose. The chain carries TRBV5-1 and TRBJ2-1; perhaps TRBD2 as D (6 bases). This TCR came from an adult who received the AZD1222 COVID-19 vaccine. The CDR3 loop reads CASRGTPRRRDNEQFF. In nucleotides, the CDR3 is TGCGCCAGCAGGGGGACTCCGCGACGCCGCGACAATGAGCAGTTCTTC.